Ten or more counts support the clone carrying this T cell receptor (beta chain). Its specificity is not known. The source of the sample is a study of T cell repertoires in cytomegalovirus infection. The study's findings and limits: It was HLA-C-restricted CMV-specific TCR beta clonotypes that dominated the response ex vivo.

TCRdb re-called the reads with MiXCR, one entry per CDR3 protein. The data contain 200,000 to 300,000 distinct CDR3 sequences, roughly 9.1% of them seen just once; the ten biggest clones take up approximately 15%. CDR1 SGHAT and CDR2 FQNNGV come from the germline V gene. CDR3 length: 14 amino acids. Germline trimming cut 3 bases from V and 6 bases from J; bases unmatched to any gene: 6. V gene TRBV11-2 combines with J gene TRBJ2-7; 9 positions agree with TRBD2. Sequenced input: PBMCs. This TCR was recovered from a human donor in good health (CMV status not recorded). Some clones in this sample may be carry-over from other donors' samples. CDR3: CASSLLAGSGEQYF. The CDR3 nucleotides are TGTGCCAGCAGCTTGCTAGCGGGATCGGGCGAGCAGTACTTC.